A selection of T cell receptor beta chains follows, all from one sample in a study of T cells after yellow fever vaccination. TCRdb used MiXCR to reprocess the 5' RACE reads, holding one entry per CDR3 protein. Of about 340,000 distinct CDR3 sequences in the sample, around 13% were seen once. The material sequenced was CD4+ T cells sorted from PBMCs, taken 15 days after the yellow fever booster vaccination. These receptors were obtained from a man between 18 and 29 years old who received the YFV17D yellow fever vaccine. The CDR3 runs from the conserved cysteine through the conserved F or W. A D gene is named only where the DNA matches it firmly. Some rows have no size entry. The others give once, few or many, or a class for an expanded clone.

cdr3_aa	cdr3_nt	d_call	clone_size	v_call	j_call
CASSVGGLAGVETQYF	TGTGCCAGCAGTGTGGGAGGGTTAGCGGGGGTGGAGACCCAGTACTTC	TRBD2	NA	TRBV11-2	TRBJ2-5
CASTPATLAGGEQFF	TGTGCCAGCACCCCGGCGACGCTAGCGGGGGGGGAGCAGTTCTTC	TRBD2	NA	TRBV12-3/TRBV12-4	TRBJ2-1
CASSAQGGDVGYTF	TGTGCCAGCAGCGCCCAGGGTGGTGACGTGGGCTACACCTTC	NA	few	TRBV9	TRBJ1-2
CASSITGRTDTQYF	TGTGCCAGCAGCATTACGGGGCGCACAGATACGCAGTATTTT	NA	NA	TRBV5-6	TRBJ2-3
CASSYGDPGEKLFF	TGTGCCAGCAGTTACGGGGACCCCGGTGAAAAACTGTTTTTT	NA	few	TRBV6-5	TRBJ1-4
CSFDSTDTQYF	TGCAGCTTCGACAGCACAGATACGCAGTATTTT	NA	few	TRBV29-1	TRBJ2-3
CASSQDRGTAVMDTQYF	TGCGCCAGCAGCCAAGATCGAGGGACGGCGGTAATGGATACGCAGTATTTT	NA	NA	TRBV4-3	TRBJ2-3
CASSSGQGNGYTF	TGTGCCAGTAGTTCGGGACAGGGGAATGGCTACACCTTC	TRBD1	NA	TRBV19	TRBJ1-2
CASSEAGGYGTQYF	TGCGCCAGCAGTGAAGCGGGGGGGTATGGGACCCAGTACTTC	TRBD2	few	TRBV4-3	TRBJ2-5
CASSWGGRDTQYF	TGTGCCAGCAGCTGGGGGGGGAGGGATACGCAGTATTTT	TRBD2	NA	TRBV7-2	TRBJ2-3
CASRILAGGNQETQYF	TGTGCCAGCAGAATACTAGCGGGGGGGAATCAAGAGACCCAGTACTTC	TRBD2	few	TRBV6-5	TRBJ2-5
CASSLRDTNTGELFF	TGCGCCAGCAGCCTCCGGGACACAAACACCGGGGAGCTGTTTTTT	NA	NA	TRBV4-3	TRBJ2-2
CASSQGQASTDTQYF	TGCGCCAGCAGCCAAGGACAGGCTAGCACAGATACGCAGTATTTT	NA	few	TRBV4-1	TRBJ2-3
CASSWSRLTLHF	TGTGCCAGCAGTTGGAGCAGATTGACCCTCCACTTT	NA	NA	TRBV12-3/TRBV12-4	TRBJ1-6
CSAGGLWSYNEQFF	TGCAGTGCGGGCGGCCTTTGGTCCTACAATGAGCAGTTCTTC	NA	few	TRBV20-1	TRBJ2-1